This T cell receptor (beta chain) appears in the sequencing data of a study of cytomegalovirus exposure and HLA in healthy donors. Primers for the PCR totalled 60 Vbeta and 13 Jbeta. TCRdb's copy holds only in-frame clones and misses some; the assay was immunoSEQ multiplex PCR. Of fewer than 200,000 clones in the sample, over 75% are singletons; the top ten hold about 0.5%. General study points: Likely technical artifact: a cluster of highly shared sequence variants. What a later analysis reportedly showed was that an Asian-associated ancestry cluster had fewer N-insertions than the roughly 670-donor mean. A few of the chains that were CMV-associated were confirmed in vitro to be specific for CMV antigens. Presence/absence results assume similar sequencing depth per donor, which may not hold.

Details on this clone: What it recognizes is unknown.

The trim removed 2 bases at V and 5 bases at J, leaving 5 bases unmatched. Germline CDR1 reads MDHEN; CDR2 reads SYDVKM. The CDR3 spans 15 residues. This TCR derives from a woman between 45 and 65 years old in good health and CMV-seronegative. The chain carries TRBV28 and TRBJ2-5; 10 nucleotides match TRBD1. The sample comprised PBMCs. As DNA, the CDR3 is TGTGCCAGCAGTTTAGGGGACAGGGGTCAGGAGACCCAGTACTTC. Protein product: CASSLGDRGQETQYF.